Each of the 18 T cell receptor beta chains below was sequenced from the same sample in a study of blood T cell repertoires in COVID-19. Here immunoSEQ multiplex PCR was the method, and the copy in TCRdb shows in-frame clones only, minus some. The sample holds fewer than 250,000 clones, about 94% seen once. The sample comprised peripheral blood. These receptors came from a man aged 60 to 75 with COVID-19, enrolled during active disease.

DNA of the CDR3: TGTGCCAGCAGCCAACCACAGGGGGCCGCAGATACGCAGTATTTT. Translated, it gives CASSQPQGAADTQYF. The rearrangement joins TRBV3-1 (or the pseudogene TRBV3-2) to TRBJ2-3; the match to TRBD1 covers 9 bases. Unmatched junction bases numbered 4, after V lost 2 bases and J lost 4 bases. Germline-derived CDR1 and CDR2 are LGHDT and YNNKEL (reference sequence). The CDR3 totals 15 residues.

The chain has TRBV18 and TRBJ1-1; weak D call: TRBD1 (5 bases). Germline CDR1 is KGHSH and CDR2 is LQKENI. V was shortened by 0 bases and J by 3 bases, with 11 bases between the two germline ends. The CDR3 loop spans 15 amino acids. CDR3 residues: CASSPPGGLDTEAFF. Written as DNA, the CDR3 is TGTGCCAGCTCACCACCGGGGGGTTTAGACACTGAAGCTTTCTTT.

The gene calls are TRBV5-4 and TRBJ1-1; tentative D call: TRBD1 (5 bases). Trimming stripped 4 bases from V and 3 bases from J, with 16 bases between. The V gene's germline CDR1 is SGHNT and CDR2 YYREEE (reference sequence). The CDR3 spans 15 residues. In DNA form, the CDR3 reads TGTGCCAGCAGCCCTGGAGGGGTCCTCGACACTGAAGCTTTCTTT. Its translation is CASSPGGVLDTEAFF.

The gene calls are TRBV6-5 and TRBJ1-2, with D possibly matching TRBD1 (6 bases). The CDR3 extends over 14 amino acids. The germline gives CDR1 MNHEY, CDR2 SVGAGI. V gave up 7 bases and J gave up 7 bases, with 19 bases separating them. DNA of the CDR3: TGTGCCAGCAAACGGAACAGGGATCAGGGTGGCTACACCTTC. Amino acids: CASKRNRDQGGYTF.

The chain has TRBV12-3 or TRBV12-4 and TRBJ2-7; no clear D gene. V was clipped by 5 bases and J by 3 bases, with 5 bases between them. The CDR3 length is 11 residues. The CDR3 nucleotides are TGTGCCAGCAGTAATCGCTACGAGCAGTACTTC. It is translated as CASSNRYEQYF.

A note on this clone: The same CDR3 is also encoded by other DNA sequences in this sample. The V and J genes are TRBV12-3 or TRBV12-4 and TRBJ1-1; D is unresolved. The CDR3 covers 13 residues. Trimming cost V 0 bases and J 1 base, with 3 bases left between them. The CDR3: CASSLAGNTEAFF. The CDR3, as DNA: TGTGCCAGCAGTTTAGCCGGGAACACTGAAGCTTTCTTT.

The chain has TRBV7-3 and TRBJ1-2; D gene uncertain. Between the trimmed V and J ends, which lost 0 bases and 7 bases, there was a span of 3 bases. This CDR3 spans 11 amino acids. Germline-derived CDR1 and CDR2 are SGHTA and FQGTGA. Written as DNA, the CDR3 is TGTGCCAGCAGCTTAACCCGTGGCTACACCTTC. The encoded protein is CASSLTRGYTF.

This clone was recorded once. This chain joins TRBV2 and TRBJ1-5; a possible D gene is TRBD1 (5 bases). Trimming shortened V by 7 bases and J by 7 bases, and 11 bases separated the two germline ends. CDR3 length equals 12 residues. CDR1 and CDR2 (germline): SNHLY, FYNNEI. The CDR3: CASTQGNQPQHF. The CDR3 DNA sequence: TGTGCCAGCACCCAGGGTAACCAGCCCCAGCATTTT.

The gene calls are TRBV6-5 and TRBJ1-5; no reliable D call. Germline V gene sequence: CDR1 MNHEY, CDR2 SVGAGI. V shed 8 bases and J shed 5 bases, with 13 bases lying between them. The CDR3 runs 13 residues. For the CDR3, the DNA is TGTGCCAGCGAAGAACAGAGAGATCAGCCCCAGCATTTT. Translating gives CASEEQRDQPQHF.

V usage is TRBV7-2 and J usage is TRBJ2-5; D perhaps matches TRBD1 (6 bases). V was shortened by 3 bases and J by 2 bases, with 7 bases between the two germline ends. CDR1 and CDR2 from the germline V gene are SGHTA and FQGNSA. This CDR3 is 13 amino acids long. The CDR3 DNA sequence: TGTGCCAGCAGCTTTGGACAGCAAGAGACCCAGTACTTC. Translating gives CASSFGQQETQYF.

The rearrangement uses TRBV27 and TRBJ2-1; TRBD2 might be the D (6 bases). V lost 4 bases and J lost 0, with 16 bases in between. This CDR3 comprises 17 residues. Germline V lookup: CDR1 MNHEY, CDR2 SMNVEV (reference sequence). CDR3 in amino acids: CASSSSGTLNSYNEQFF. CDR3 nucleotides: TGTGCCAGCAGTTCCTCCGGGACTCTCAACTCCTACAATGAGCAGTTCTTC.

V and J are TRBV7-2 and TRBJ1-6; TRBD1 agrees at 11 bases. In germline, CDR1 is SGHTA, CDR2 FQGNSA. This CDR3 is 18 amino acids long. V was pared by 4 bases and J by 9 bases, with 14 bases of the junction left unmatched. The CDR3 spells CASSSRGTGGVWGSPLHF. Written as DNA, the CDR3 is TGTGCCAGCAGCTCCCGGGGGACAGGGGGAGTCTGGGGTTCACCCCTCCACTTT.

This clone showed up just once. The rearrangement links TRBV12-3 or TRBV12-4 to TRBJ1-2, with 10 bases fitting TRBD1. The V segment lost 1 base and the J segment 8 bases; nucleotides outside the gene matches: 1. The CDR3 length is 13 residues. The CDR3 loop reads CASSLGQGAGYTF. The CDR3 DNA sequence: TGTGCCAGCAGTTTAGGACAGGGGGCGGGCTACACCTTC.

The V call is TRBV12-3 or TRBV12-4, the J call TRBJ1-1; D may be TRBD1 (5 bases). The CDR3 is 13 residues long. V was trimmed by 0 bases and J by 8 bases, leaving 10 bases between them. CDR3 DNA sequence: TGTGCCAGCAGTTTAGCAAGACAGAAAGAAGCTTTCTTT. Its translation is CASSLARQKEAFF.

V is TRBV18 and J is TRBJ2-1; 7 bases align to TRBD1. The germline CDR1 and CDR2 sequences are KGHSH and LQKENI. This CDR3 is built from 17 residues. The trim removed 5 bases at V and 2 bases at J, leaving 12 bases unmatched. In nucleotides, the CDR3 is TGTGCCAGCTCAGCTCAAAGAGACAGGGTAACCTACAATGAGCAGTTCTTC. This translates into CASSAQRDRVTYNEQFF.

V usage is TRBV19 and J usage is TRBJ1-2; 9 bases are shared with TRBD1. The CDR3 contains 13 residues. Germline V gives CDR1 LNHDA, CDR2 SQIVND (reference sequence). After removal of 7 bases from V and 6 bases from J, the junction contained 6 bases not matched to a gene. For the CDR3, the DNA is TGTGCCAGTACCTTGGGACAGGGTAATGGCTACACCTTC. Translating it yields CASTLGQGNGYTF.

The V gene is TRBV3-1 (or the pseudogene TRBV3-2), the J gene TRBJ2-2; 7 bases are shared with TRBD1. This CDR3 contains 16 residues. From germline, CDR1 is LGHDT and CDR2 YNNKEL (reference sequence). Trimming took 5 bases from V and 2 from J; bases not matched to a gene: 8. CDR3 nucleotide sequence: TGTGCCAGCAGCGGATACAGGGGCGTTAACACCGGGGAGCTGTTTTTT. Translating gives CASSGYRGVNTGELFF.

The genes are TRBV2 and TRBJ2-4; TRBD1 is a possible D gene (6 bases). The ends were cut back, 6 bases at V and 6 bases at J, with 15 bases in the middle. CDR1 is SNHLY and CDR2 is FYNNEI in the germline V gene. The length of the CDR3 is 14 residues. The CDR3 protein is CASRKQGMGNIQYF. CDR3 bases: TGTGCCAGCAGGAAACAGGGCATGGGAAACATTCAGTACTTC.